The following is a TCR beta chain sequence with its context. Antigen specificity is unknown. The data are from a study of cytomegalovirus exposure and HLA in healthy donors. Study-wide results and caveats: The study labeled fewer than 200 TCR beta chains cytomegalovirus-associated. Presence/absence analyses supposed approximately even sequencing depth among donors.

Germline CDR1 MGHDK, CDR2 SYGVNS. There are 15 residues in the CDR3. V trimming: 5 bases; J trimming: 2 bases; junction bases outside the gene matches: 2. PCR was performed using 60 Vbeta and 13 Jbeta primers. Using immunoSEQ multiplex PCR, the repertoire was profiled, and TCRdb retains in-frame clones only, with some absent. The sample yields about 130,000 clones, 17% seen once. The sequence was obtained from a female donor in good health and CMV-seropositive. Sequenced sample: PBMCs. This rearrangement joins TRBV25-1 to TRBJ2-1; 11 bases align to TRBD2. The CDR3 region has the DNA TGTGCCAGCAGTTCGGGACTAGCGGCCTACAATGAGCAGTTCTTC. It encodes CASSSGLAAYNEQFF.